Listed here are 2 T cell receptor beta chains from one sample, sequenced in a study of T cell responses to AZD1222 COVID-19 vaccine. Profiled with immunoSEQ multiplex PCR; TCRdb holds only in-frame clones, not every one. Of some 170,000 clones in the sample, less than 90% were seen once. This specimen was peripheral blood, taken on day 0 of AZD1222 vaccination. The receptors were gathered from an adult in good health.

The rearrangement joins TRBV18 to TRBJ1-5; TRBD1 is a possible D gene (5 bases). The CDR3 extends over 14 amino acids. The germline gives CDR1 KGHSH, CDR2 LQKENI. V was clipped by 6 bases and J by 5 bases, with 14 bases between them. The CDR3 sequence: CASSKTVQDQPQHF. The CDR3 DNA sequence: TGTGCCAGCTCCAAGACAGTGCAAGATCAGCCCCAGCATTTT.

The chain combines TRBV6-6 with TRBJ2-7; D unresolved. V was pared by 6 bases and J by 4 bases, with 16 bases between. In germline, CDR1 is MNHNY, CDR2 SVGAGI (reference sequence). This CDR3 is 14 amino acids long. In DNA, the CDR3 is TGTGCCAGCAGGAGTTCAAGTAGAGGATACGAGCAGTACTTC. This codes for CASRSSSRGYEQYF.